A selection of T cell receptor beta chains follows, all from one sample in a study of beta chain features in type 1 diabetes. Assay used: immunoSEQ multiplex PCR; TCRdb lists only in-frame clones, some missing. Of roughly 400,000 clones in the sample, 9.6% were seen once. Sequenced material: central memory CD4+ T cells from blood. The receptors come from a man aged 25 to 40 with type 1 diabetes. CDR3s include the opening cysteine and the closing phenylalanine or tryptophan. D genes are given only for firm matches. Only some rows state a clone size, as once, few, many or a class for expanded clones.

V gene: TRBV6-1
D gene: TRBD1
clone size: few
J gene: TRBJ2-7
CDR3 protein: CASNGLTGESHEQYF
CDR3 DNA: TGTGCCAGCAACGGACTGACAGGGGAATCCCACGAGCAGTACTTC

V gene: TRBV7-9
D gene: .
clone size: .
J gene: TRBJ1-2
CDR3 protein: CASSSGPIKYGYTF
CDR3 DNA: TGTGCCAGCAGCTCGGGGCCGATCAAGTATGGCTACACCTTC

V gene: TRBV19
D gene: TRBD1
clone size: few
J gene: TRBJ2-6
CDR3 protein: CASLNRGNPAGANVLTF
CDR3 DNA: TGTGCCAGTTTGAACAGGGGAAATCCAGCTGGGGCCAACGTCCTGACTTTC

V gene: TRBV4-2
D gene: TRBD2
clone size: few
J gene: TRBJ2-1
CDR3 protein: CASSLTSGRGDEQFF
CDR3 DNA: TGTGCCAGCAGCCTGACTAGCGGGAGAGGAGATGAGCAGTTCTTC

V gene: TRBV5-4
D gene: TRBD2
clone size: few
J gene: TRBJ2-3
CDR3 protein: CASSPLSSGGTDTQYF
CDR3 DNA: TGTGCCAGCAGCCCCCTATCTAGCGGGGGCACAGATACGCAGTATTTT

V gene: TRBV9
D gene: .
clone size: few
J gene: TRBJ2-7
CDR3 protein: CASSVTGSSYEQYF
CDR3 DNA: TGTGCCAGCAGCGTAACGGGTAGCTCCTACGAGCAGTACTTC

V gene: TRBV5-1
D gene: .
clone size: many
J gene: TRBJ1-5
CDR3 protein: CASRNDTYQPQHF
CDR3 DNA: TGCGCCAGCAGAAACGACACATATCAGCCCCAGCATTTT

V gene: TRBV10-1
D gene: TRBD2
clone size: few
J gene: TRBJ2-1
CDR3 protein: CASSERLAGDNEQFF
CDR3 DNA: TGCGCCAGCAGTGAGAGGCTAGCGGGGGACAATGAGCAGTTCTTC

V gene: TRBV19
D gene: .
clone size: few
J gene: TRBJ2-7
CDR3 protein: CASRSSDRSLEQYF
CDR3 DNA: TGTGCCAGTAGATCCTCAGACAGGTCACTCGAGCAGTACTTC

V gene: TRBV7-2
D gene: .
clone size: few
J gene: TRBJ2-1
CDR3 protein: CASSRGSGGNEQFF
CDR3 DNA: TGTGCCAGCAGCCGTGGTTCTGGTGGCAATGAGCAGTTCTTC

V gene: TRBV28
D gene: .
clone size: .
J gene: TRBJ2-1
CDR3 protein: CASSPDRPRGNEQFF
CDR3 DNA: TGTGCCAGCAGTCCCGACCGGCCCCGCGGAAATGAGCAGTTCTTC

V gene: TRBV30
D gene: TRBD1
clone size: .
J gene: TRBJ1-5
CDR3 protein: CAWSVQGASNQPQHF
CDR3 DNA: TGTGCCTGGAGTGTACAGGGGGCTAGCAATCAGCCCCAGCATTTT

V gene: TRBV5-1
D gene: TRBD1
clone size: .
J gene: TRBJ1-1
CDR3 protein: CASSGTGGNTEAFF
CDR3 DNA: TGCGCCAGCAGCGGCACAGGGGGGAACACTGAAGCTTTCTTT

V gene: TRBV7-8
D gene: .
clone size: once
J gene: TRBJ2-6
CDR3 protein: CASSLSRGRGANVLTF
CDR3 DNA: TGTGCCAGCAGCTTATCCCGGGGGCGTGGGGCCAACGTCCTGACTTTC

V gene: TRBV28
D gene: .
clone size: few
J gene: TRBJ2-7
CDR3 protein: CASRQGSFEQYF
CDR3 DNA: TGTGCCAGCAGACAGGGTAGTTTCGAGCAGTACTTC

V gene: TRBV6-1
D gene: TRBD1
clone size: few
J gene: TRBJ1-2
CDR3 protein: CASRAGQVADYGYTF
CDR3 DNA: TGTGCCAGCAGGGCCGGACAGGTGGCTGACTATGGCTACACCTTC

V gene: TRBV28
D gene: .
clone size: many
J gene: TRBJ2-2
CDR3 protein: CASRHLNTGELFF
CDR3 DNA: TGTGCCAGCAGACACCTCAACACCGGGGAGCTGTTTTTT

V gene: TRBV5-1
D gene: TRBD1
clone size: .
J gene: TRBJ2-5
CDR3 protein: CASSSTGTGEETQYF
CDR3 DNA: TGCGCCAGCAGCTCAACCGGGACAGGGGAAGAGACCCAGTACTTC

V gene: TRBV7-2
D gene: TRBD1
clone size: .
J gene: TRBJ2-7
CDR3 protein: CASSRDRSYEQYF
CDR3 DNA: TGTGCCAGCAGCCGGGACAGGTCCTACGAGCAGTACTTC

V gene: TRBV7-6
D gene: .
clone size: few
J gene: TRBJ2-7
CDR3 protein: CASSWGSYEQYF
CDR3 DNA: TGTGCCAGCAGCTGGGGAAGCTACGAGCAGTACTTC

V gene: TRBV28
D gene: .
clone size: .
J gene: TRBJ2-1
CDR3 protein: CASSESDSSTYNEQFF
CDR3 DNA: TGTGCCAGCAGTGAGAGCGACAGTTCGACCTACAATGAGCAGTTCTTC

V gene: TRBV4-1
D gene: .
clone size: .
J gene: TRBJ2-3
CDR3 protein: CASSQDTRDTQYF
CDR3 DNA: TGCGCCAGCAGCCAAGATACAAGAGATACGCAGTATTTT

V gene: TRBV6-4
D gene: .
clone size: .
J gene: TRBJ2-3
CDR3 protein: CASSDSYTDTQYF
CDR3 DNA: TGTGCCAGCAGTGACTCTTACACAGATACGCAGTATTTT

V gene: TRBV28
D gene: .
clone size: few
J gene: TRBJ1-2
CDR3 protein: CASSLSRQNGYTF
CDR3 DNA: TGTGCCAGCAGTTTGTCGCGACAGAATGGCTACACCTTC

V gene: TRBV7-7
D gene: TRBD2
clone size: many
J gene: TRBJ2-2
CDR3 protein: CASSIDGGNGELFF
CDR3 DNA: TGTGCTAGCAGCATCGACGGGGGGAACGGGGAGCTGTTTTTT

V gene: TRBV18
D gene: .
clone size: .
J gene: TRBJ1-1
CDR3 protein: CASSLDSVEAFF
CDR3 DNA: TGTGCCAGCTCACTCGACAGTGTTGAAGCTTTCTTT

V gene: TRBV6-6
D gene: .
clone size: few
J gene: TRBJ1-1
CDR3 protein: CASSWGGNTEAFF
CDR3 DNA: TGTGCCAGCAGCTGGGGGGGGAACACTGAAGCTTTCTTT

V gene: TRBV4-1
D gene: .
clone size: .
J gene: TRBJ2-7
CDR3 protein: CASSQGEGTYEQYF
CDR3 DNA: TGCGCCAGCAGCCAAGGTGAGGGAACCTACGAGCAGTACTTC

V gene: TRBV7-6
D gene: .
clone size: .
J gene: TRBJ2-5
CDR3 protein: CASSLGDWQETQYF
CDR3 DNA: TGTGCCAGCAGCTTAGGGGACTGGCAAGAGACCCAGTACTTC

V gene: TRBV5-1
D gene: .
clone size: .
J gene: TRBJ2-7
CDR3 protein: CASSLGHSSYEQYF
CDR3 DNA: TGCGCCAGCAGCTTGGGCCACAGCTCCTACGAGCAGTACTTC

V gene: TRBV4-3
D gene: .
clone size: .
J gene: TRBJ1-2
CDR3 protein: CASSQESRASNYGYTF
CDR3 DNA: TGCGCCAGCAGCCAAGAATCTAGGGCTTCTAACTATGGCTACACCTTC

V gene: TRBV6-6
D gene: .
clone size: .
J gene: TRBJ2-5
CDR3 protein: CASSYSPPGETQYF
CDR3 DNA: TGTGCCAGCAGTTACTCGCCGCCCGGGGAGACCCAGTACTTC

V gene: TRBV28
D gene: .
clone size: few
J gene: TRBJ2-6
CDR3 protein: CASTPFSGANVLTF
CDR3 DNA: TGTGCCAGCACGCCGTTCTCTGGGGCCAACGTCCTGACTTTC

V gene: TRBV13
D gene: TRBD2
clone size: .
J gene: TRBJ2-1
CDR3 protein: CASSLTSGGASSYNEQFF
CDR3 DNA: TGTGCCAGCAGCTTGACTAGCGGAGGCGCGAGCTCCTACAATGAGCAGTTCTTC

V gene: TRBV6-5
D gene: TRBD1
clone size: .
J gene: TRBJ2-7
CDR3 protein: CASSWDSSYEQYF
CDR3 DNA: TGTGCCAGCAGCTGGGACAGCTCCTACGAGCAGTACTTC

V gene: TRBV7-2
D gene: .
clone size: few
J gene: TRBJ2-1
CDR3 protein: CASSSQGQGYHEQFF
CDR3 DNA: TGTGCCAGCAGCTCGCAAGGGCAGGGGTACCATGAGCAGTTCTTC

V gene: TRBV14
D gene: .
clone size: .
J gene: TRBJ1-2
CDR3 protein: CASSQVPANYGYTF
CDR3 DNA: TGTGCCAGCAGCCAAGTTCCGGCTAACTATGGCTACACCTTC

V gene: TRBV28
D gene: .
clone size: .
J gene: TRBJ1-1
CDR3 protein: CASSEYRANPEAFF
CDR3 DNA: TGTGCCAGCAGTGAGTACAGGGCTAACCCTGAAGCTTTCTTT

V gene: TRBV6-5
D gene: .
clone size: .
J gene: TRBJ2-7
CDR3 protein: CASSYRQAGEQYF
CDR3 DNA: TGTGCCAGCAGTTACCGACAGGCAGGCGAGCAGTACTTC

V gene: TRBV11-1
D gene: .
clone size: .
J gene: TRBJ2-3
CDR3 protein: CASSLRTATSTDTQYF
CDR3 DNA: TGTGCCAGCAGCCTCCGGACGGCTACTAGCACAGATACGCAGTATTTT

V gene: TRBV30
D gene: .
clone size: .
J gene: TRBJ1-5
CDR3 protein: CAWSVGRHLQHF
CDR3 DNA: TGTGCCTGGAGTGTGGGTCGCCACCTCCAGCATTTT